One sample yielded the 20 T cell receptor beta chains listed below, sequenced in a study of OX40 agonist ivuxolimab in advanced cancers. Library method: the immunoSEQ multiplex PCR assay. TCRdb's version of the immuneACCESS table is confined to in-frame rearrangements and falls short of the full clone set. An unresolved V gene accounts for under half of the shortfall where checked; the remainder is of unknown origin. Across this sample there are 40,000 to 45,000 clones, with over 75% seen only once. The leading ten clones occupy more than 20% of the sample. The starting material was CD4+ or CD8+ T cells sorted from blood, obtained in a trial of the OX40 agonist ivuxolimab. The receptors were sampled from an adult with an advanced solid tumor such as melanoma, head and neck, liver or kidney cancer.

This chain joins TRBV11-2 and TRBJ2-5; no definite D call. Matching the DNA end better, TRBJ2-7 makes the J call doubtful. CDR3 length: 11 amino acids. The V gene's germline CDR1 is SGHAT and CDR2 FQNNGV. The CDR3 is CASSPYYEQYF. Here the CDR3 DNA reads TGTGCCAGCAGCCCCTACTACGAGCAGTACTTC.

The chain is built from TRBV19 and TRBJ1-1; D not certain. Deletions cut 6 bases from V and 2 bases from J, with 10 bases between. The CDR3 loop spans 13 amino acids. Germline V gene sequence: CDR1 LNHDA, CDR2 SQIVND (reference sequence). CDR3 region: CASSAPTNTEAFF. CDR3 DNA sequence: TGTGCCAGTAGCGCCCCGACAAACACTGAAGCTTTCTTT.

The chain couples TRBV5-6 to TRBJ1-1; the D is unclear. Germline assignment: CDR1 SGHDT and CDR2 YYEEEE. The CDR3 covers 12 residues. V lost 4 bases and J 6 bases, leaving 10 bases between the germline ends. The CDR3 loop is CASSPGGSEAFF. The CDR3, as DNA: TGTGCCAGCAGCCCGGGAGGGTCTGAAGCTTTCTTT.

The rearrangement links TRBV25-1 to TRBJ2-2; no clear D. Per the germline V gene, CDR1 is MGHDK and CDR2 is SYGVNS. The CDR3 runs 16 residues. V shed 1 base and J shed 1 base, with 10 bases lying between them. The CDR3, as DNA: TGTGCCAGCAGTGAATCGCCGGGCCTGAACACCGGGGAGCTGTTTTTT. This codes for CASSESPGLNTGELFF.

This sequence joins TRBV7-8 and TRBJ2-3, with a weak D call TRBD1 (5 bases). This CDR3 has 15 residues. Germline CDR1 is SGHVS and CDR2 is FQNEAQ. With 5 bases removed from V and 5 bases from J, the gap between germline ends came to 17 bases. The CDR3, as DNA: TGTGCCAGCAGCCAGACCCTAGGGGTGGGAGATACGCAGTATTTT. It codes for CASSQTLGVGDTQYF.

The chain recombines TRBV11-3 with TRBJ2-2, with D tentatively TRBD1 (6 bases). Per the germline V gene, CDR1 is SGHNT and CDR2 is YENEEA. This CDR3 is built from 15 residues. V was clipped by 1 base and J by 4 bases, with 10 bases between them. The chain's CDR3 is CASSLGRGGTGELFF. The CDR3 nucleotides are TGTGCCAGCAGCTTAGGCAGGGGTGGCACCGGGGAGCTGTTTTTT.

The rearrangement joins TRBV11-2 to TRBJ2-3; D possibly corresponds to TRBD2 (5 bases). This CDR3 region has 14 residues. Deletions cut 4 bases from V and 6 bases from J, with 14 bases between. CDR1 is SGHAT and CDR2 is FQNNGV in the germline V gene. CDR3 bases: TGTGCCAGCAGCTCTCTAGGTACTAGGGATACGCAGTATTTT. Amino acid sequence: CASSSLGTRDTQYF. Complete variable domain (other parts from reference TRBV11-2 and TRBJ2-3): EAGVAQSPRYKIIEKRQSVAFWCNPISGHATLYWYQQILGQGPKLLIQFQNNGVVDDSQLPKDRFSAERLKGVDSTLKIQPAKLEDSAVYLCASSSLGTRDTQYFGPGTRLTVL.

The chain has TRBV11-2 and TRBJ2-7; D remains unclear. The V end was cut by 3 bases, the J end by 2 bases, with 5 bases between. Germline CDR1 and CDR2: SGHAT and FQNNGV. The CDR3 is 12 amino acids. The CDR3 DNA reads TGTGCCAGCAGCTTTATCGCCTACGAGCAGTACTTC. This translates into CASSFIAYEQYF. Supplemented by reference TRBV11-2 and TRBJ2-7, the full variable domain reads EAGVAQSPRYKIIEKRQSVAFWCNPISGHATLYWYQQILGQGPKLLIQFQNNGVVDDSQLPKDRFSAERLKGVDSTLKIQPAKLEDSAVYLCASSFIAYEQYFGPGTRLTVT.

V and J are TRBV27 and TRBJ2-3; 8 bases are a match to TRBD2. V trimming: 3 bases; J trimming: 4 bases; junction bases outside the gene matches: 6. The CDR3 is 15 residues long. Germline loops: CDR1 MNHEY, CDR2 SMNVEV (reference sequence). The CDR3 DNA is TGTGCCAGCAGTTTCGCGGGAGGTTATTCAGATACGCAGTATTTT. Translated, it gives CASSFAGGYSDTQYF.

The genes are TRBV7-2 and TRBJ2-3, with 7 positions matching TRBD1. Germline CDR1 reads SGHTA; CDR2 reads FQGNSA. The CDR3 runs to 15 residues. Germline trimming cut 4 bases from V and 3 bases from J; bases unmatched to any gene: 7. This CDR3 is CASSYRGQPTDTQYF. CDR3 DNA: TGTGCCAGCAGCTACAGGGGCCAACCGACAGATACGCAGTATTTT.

V and J are TRBV20-1 and TRBJ2-5; D unclear. This CDR3 comprises 10 residues. Trimming removed 4 bases at V and 3 bases at J, with 3 bases between. The germline V gene has CDR1 DFQATT and CDR2 SNEGSKA (reference sequence). CDR3 loop: CSAKKETQYF. The CDR3 DNA follows: TGCAGTGCTAAAAAAGAGACCCAGTACTTC.

The V gene is TRBV4-3, the J gene TRBJ2-3; 7 positions match TRBD1. The CDR3 extends over 15 amino acids. Germline CDR1 reads LGHNA; CDR2 reads YSLEER. The V gene end was trimmed by 4 bases and the J gene end by 1 base; junction bases not matched to a gene: 5. CDR3 amino acids: CASSLLGQGTDTQYF. In DNA, the CDR3 is TGCGCCAGCAGCCTCCTCGGACAGGGCACAGATACGCAGTATTTT.

The J gene is TRBJ1-6, the V gene TRBV9; D unclear. CDR3 size: 14 residues. Trimming removed 0 bases at V and 7 bases at J, with 8 bases between. CDR1 is SGDLS, CDR2 YYNGEE, per germline. CDR3 bases: TGTGCCAGCAGCGTAGAACGAGGGAATTCACCCCTCCACTTT. Amino acids: CASSVERGNSPLHF.

A few counts support this clone. J is TRBJ1-4 and V is TRBV7-9, with unresolved D. V dropped 5 bases and J dropped 8 bases, with 9 bases sitting between them. From germline, CDR1 is SEHNR and CDR2 FQNEAQ (reference sequence). The CDR3 consists of 12 residues. This CDR3 is CASSPMREKLFF. The CDR3 DNA follows: TGTGCCAGCAGCCCAATGAGGGAAAAACTGTTTTTT.

The chain combines TRBV29-1 with TRBJ2-6, with D perhaps assigned TRBD1 or TRBD2 (6 bases each). The CDR3 runs to 14 residues. CDR1 is SQVTM, CDR2 ANQGSEA, per germline. This CDR3 is CRRGHSSGANVLTF. Here the CDR3 DNA reads TGCAGGCGGGGACATTCCTCTGGGGCCAACGTCCTGACTTTC.

The V gene is TRBV2, the J gene TRBJ1-1; TRBD1 is a possible D gene (6 bases). The CDR3 is 14 amino acids. Looked up from germline, CDR1 is SNHLY and CDR2 is FYNNEI. The V end lost 2 bases, the J end lost 4 bases, and 11 bases lay between the germline ends. In nucleotides, the CDR3 is TGTGCCAGCAGTGAATCTCACAGGGCCACTGAAGCTTTCTTT. It yields the protein CASSESHRATEAFF.

This chain links TRBV9 with TRBJ2-4, with D possibly being TRBD1 or TRBD2 (7 bases each). CDR3 length: 17 residues. The germline V gene has CDR1 SGDLS and CDR2 YYNGEE. V was cut by 4 bases and J by 4 bases, with 21 bases left in between. The DNA of the CDR3 is TGTGCCAGCAGCTCCCGAGGGGGGGTGGGACAGAAAAACATTCAGTACTTC. Its protein product is CASSSRGGVGQKNIQYF.

V gene TRBV6-1 combines with J gene TRBJ2-7, with D perhaps TRBD2 (5 bases). Germline assignment: CDR1 MNHNS and CDR2 SASEGT. The V gene lost 8 bases and the J gene lost 3 bases, with 14 bases spanning the gap. This CDR3 has 13 residues. The CDR3 reads CASRLTDYYEQYF. The CDR3 DNA sequence: TGTGCCAGCCGTCTGACCGACTACTACGAGCAGTACTTC.

The V gene is TRBV5-1, the J gene TRBJ2-7, with D unresolved. V shed 0 bases and J shed 4 bases, with 8 bases lying between them. Per the germline V gene, CDR1 is SGHRS and CDR2 is YFSETQ. The CDR3 is made up of 13 amino acids. The CDR3 loop is CASSLDSEYEQYF. The CDR3 nucleotides are TGCGCCAGCAGCTTGGACAGTGAGTACGAGCAGTACTTC.

The rearrangement joins TRBV25-1 to TRBJ1-6; possible D gene TRBD1, 5 bases. Trimming pared 5 bases from V and 5 bases from J, leaving 10 bases between. The CDR3 spans 14 residues. Germline V gene lookup returns CDR1 MGHDK and CDR2 SYGVNS. The CDR3, as DNA: TGTGCCAGCAGTTTTGGGGGGAATAATTCACCCCTCCACTTT. This translates into CASSFGGNNSPLHF. Together with reference TRBV25-1 and TRBJ1-6, the CDR3 gives the full variable domain: EADIYQTPRYLVIGTGKKITLECSQTMGHDKMYWYQQDPGMELHLIHYSYGVNSTEKGDLSSESTVSRIRTEHFPLTLESARPSHTSQYLCASSFGGNNSPLHFGNGTRLTVT.